A single sample is the source of the 6 T cell receptor beta chains below, sequenced in a study of blood T cell repertoires in COVID-19. Profiling relied on immunoSEQ multiplex PCR, and the TCRdb table lists in-frame clones only, not all of them. The repertoire includes some 330,000 clones, roughly four fifths of them detected once, and 5% to 5.5% sits in the top ten. Sequencing was performed on PBMCs or T cells enriched from blood (not recorded which). The receptors were sampled from a woman in her 50s who had recovered from COVID-19.

The J gene is TRBJ2-1, the V gene TRBV24-1, with D uncertain. Between the trimmed V and J ends, which lost 3 bases and 0 bases, there was a span of 11 bases. Germline lookup yields CDR1 KGHDR and CDR2 SFDVKD. This CDR3 has 16 amino acids. The CDR3 sequence: CATSDTQVSSYNEQFF. Written as DNA, the CDR3 is TGTGCCACCAGTGATACTCAAGTTAGCTCCTACAATGAGCAGTTCTTC.

The rearrangement uses TRBV3-1 (or the pseudogene TRBV3-2) and TRBJ1-1; D is unclear. With 0 bases removed from V and 7 bases from J, the gap between germline ends came to 3 bases. CDR3 length: 11 amino acids. Germline V gene lookup returns CDR1 LGHDT and CDR2 YNNKEL (reference sequence). For the CDR3, the DNA is TGTGCCAGCAGCCAAGAGCGTGAAGCTTTCTTT. Amino acid sequence: CASSQEREAFF.

V gene TRBV3-1 (or the pseudogene TRBV3-2) combines with J gene TRBJ1-3, with a tentative D call TRBD1 (5 bases). Germline V gene sequence: CDR1 LGHDT, CDR2 YNNKEL (reference sequence). The CDR3 length is 15 residues. V was pared by 3 bases and J by 4 bases, with 13 bases between. The CDR3 DNA sequence: TGTGCCAGCAGCCAGAAGACAGTTAACGGAAACACCATATATTTT. Amino acids: CASSQKTVNGNTIYF.

The V call is TRBV6-1, the J call TRBJ2-7, with TRBD1 identical over 7 bases. V was pared by 3 bases and J by 6 bases, with 14 bases of the junction left unmatched. The CDR3 totals 16 residues. Germline CDR1 MNHNS, CDR2 SASEGT. The CDR3 loop reads CASSDPYRGTRGEQYF. In nucleotides, the CDR3 is TGTGCCAGCAGTGACCCCTACAGGGGAACCCGGGGCGAGCAGTACTTC.

As regards this clone: Other DNA sequences in this sample translate to the same CDR3. The chain couples TRBV7-9 to TRBJ1-1, with TRBD1 matching over 8 bases. CDR1 and CDR2 from the germline V gene are SEHNR and FQNEAQ (reference sequence). Trimming took 8 bases from V and 1 from J; bases not matched to a gene: 0. The CDR3 extends over 12 amino acids. The CDR3 here is CASGQGNTEAFF. The CDR3 bases are TGTGCCAGCGGACAGGGGAACACTGAAGCTTTCTTT. Drawing the rest from reference TRBV7-9 and TRBJ1-1, the complete variable domain is DTGVSQNPRHKITKRGQNVTFRCDPISEHNRLYWYRQTLGQGPEFLTYFQNEAQLEKSRLLSDRFSAERPKGSFSTLEIQRTEQGDSAMYLCASGQGNTEAFFGQGTRLTVV.

The genes are TRBV30 and TRBJ2-7, with TRBD2 matching 11 bases. From germline, CDR1 is GTSNPN and CDR2 SVGIG (reference sequence). This CDR3 comprises 13 residues. J gave up 5 bases and V 4 bases, and 4 bases lay outside the gene matches. The CDR3 DNA reads as TGTGCCTGGACCCAGGGACTAGCGGACGAGCAGTACTTC. This codes for CAWTQGLADEQYF.